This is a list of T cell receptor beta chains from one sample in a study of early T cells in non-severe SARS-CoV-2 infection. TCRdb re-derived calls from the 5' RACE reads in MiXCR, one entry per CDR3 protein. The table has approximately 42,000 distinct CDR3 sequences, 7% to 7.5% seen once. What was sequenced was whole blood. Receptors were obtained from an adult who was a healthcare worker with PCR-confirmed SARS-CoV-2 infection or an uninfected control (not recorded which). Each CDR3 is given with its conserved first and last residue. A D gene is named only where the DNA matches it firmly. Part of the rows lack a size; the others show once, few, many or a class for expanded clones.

cdr3_nt: TGTGCCAGCAGCGCCAACAGGGGAGCCTACGAGCAGTACTTC; cdr3_aa: CASSANRGAYEQYF; v_call: TRBV7-6; clone_size: few; j_call: TRBJ2-7; d_call: TRBD1
cdr3_nt: TGTGCCAGCATGCGCACCACTGAAGCTTTCTTT; cdr3_aa: CASMRTTEAFF; v_call: TRBV6-2/TRBV6-3; clone_size: few; j_call: TRBJ1-1; d_call: -
cdr3_nt: TGTGCCAGCAGCCCCAAGGGTCCGGGACAGGGCTTAGATACGCAGTATTTT; cdr3_aa: CASSPKGPGQGLDTQYF; v_call: TRBV11-2; clone_size: medium-sized; j_call: TRBJ2-3; d_call: TRBD1
cdr3_nt: TGCAGCGGAACTCAGGGAGCCAATGAGCAGTTCTTC; cdr3_aa: CSGTQGANEQFF; v_call: TRBV29-1; clone_size: many; j_call: TRBJ2-1; d_call: -
cdr3_nt: TGTGCCAGCAGTTACTCCGGGGAGGCCTACGAGCAGTACTTC; cdr3_aa: CASSYSGEAYEQYF; v_call: TRBV6-6; clone_size: few; j_call: TRBJ2-7; d_call: -
cdr3_nt: TGTGCCAGCAGCTCGGGACTAGCCTCGAGGGATACGCAGTATTTT; cdr3_aa: CASSSGLASRDTQYF; v_call: TRBV11-2; clone_size: -; j_call: TRBJ2-3; d_call: TRBD2
cdr3_nt: TGTGCCAGCAGCTCCCCGACCGTCATCTATGGCTACACCTTC; cdr3_aa: CASSSPTVIYGYTF; v_call: TRBV11-2; clone_size: -; j_call: TRBJ1-2; d_call: -
cdr3_nt: TGTGCCAGCAGCCTAACGGGGGGTCTGGTCTCCTACAATGAGCAGTTCTTC; cdr3_aa: CASSLTGGLVSYNEQFF; v_call: TRBV3-1; clone_size: few; j_call: TRBJ2-1; d_call: TRBD2
cdr3_nt: TGTGCCAGCAGCCCTTCTTTTGGTCCCACAGATACGCAGTATTTT; cdr3_aa: CASSPSFGPTDTQYF; v_call: TRBV11-3; clone_size: -; j_call: TRBJ2-3; d_call: -
cdr3_nt: TGTGCCAGCAGCAGAACAGGACAGGGGGCTCTGGCCCATCGCGAGCAGTACTTC; cdr3_aa: CASSRTGQGALAHREQYF; v_call: TRBV5-8; clone_size: few; j_call: TRBJ2-7; d_call: TRBD1
cdr3_nt: TGTGCCAGCTCTCTAACTAGCGGGGGACCCAGCTCCTACAATGAGCAGTTCTTC; cdr3_aa: CASSLTSGGPSSYNEQFF; v_call: TRBV18; clone_size: many; j_call: TRBJ2-1; d_call: TRBD2
cdr3_nt: TGCGCCAGCAGCTTGATGGAAAACTATGGCTACACCTTC; cdr3_aa: CASSLMENYGYTF; v_call: TRBV5-1; clone_size: many; j_call: TRBJ1-2; d_call: -
cdr3_nt: TGTGCCAGCAGCGCGGGACAGCAGAACACTGAAGCTTTCTTT; cdr3_aa: CASSAGQQNTEAFF; v_call: TRBV2; clone_size: -; j_call: TRBJ1-1; d_call: TRBD1
cdr3_nt: TGTGCCAGCAGCAGGGATGACTATGGCTACACCTTC; cdr3_aa: CASSRDDYGYTF; v_call: TRBV2; clone_size: few; j_call: TRBJ1-2; d_call: -
cdr3_nt: TGCAGCGTTGTAGCGGGGACGTACTACGAGCAGTACTTC; cdr3_aa: CSVVAGTYYEQYF; v_call: TRBV29-1; clone_size: few; j_call: TRBJ2-7; d_call: TRBD2
cdr3_nt: TGTGCCAGCAGTTTATTAGGGTCCTACGAGCAGTACTTC; cdr3_aa: CASSLLGSYEQYF; v_call: TRBV12-3/TRBV12-4; clone_size: many; j_call: TRBJ2-7; d_call: -
cdr3_nt: TGTGCCAGCAGCTGGAACAGAAGCCCGACAGGGACTTCACCCCTCCACTTT; cdr3_aa: CASSWNRSPTGTSPLHF; v_call: TRBV7-4; clone_size: many; j_call: TRBJ1-6; d_call: TRBD1
cdr3_nt: TGTGCCTGGACAGGGGACTTCCAAGAGACCCAGTACTTC; cdr3_aa: CAWTGDFQETQYF; v_call: TRBV30; clone_size: few; j_call: TRBJ2-5; d_call: -
cdr3_nt: TGTGCCAGTCAGGGATCACATCCGAACACCGGGGAGCTGTTTTTT; cdr3_aa: CASQGSHPNTGELFF; v_call: TRBV12-3/TRBV12-4; clone_size: few; j_call: TRBJ2-2; d_call: -
cdr3_nt: TGCGCCAGCAGCCAAGTGGATTTGGGGATATCCTACAATGAGCAGTTCTTC; cdr3_aa: CASSQVDLGISYNEQFF; v_call: TRBV4-1; clone_size: many; j_call: TRBJ2-1; d_call: -
cdr3_nt: TGTGCCAGCAGCACCGGCCTACGGAGACGGACTGAAGCTTTCTTT; cdr3_aa: CASSTGLRRRTEAFF; v_call: TRBV13; clone_size: -; j_call: TRBJ1-1; d_call: -
cdr3_nt: TGTGCCAGCACGGCAGACCTTCCCCCTGAAGCTTTCTTT; cdr3_aa: CASTADLPPEAFF; v_call: TRBV6-4; clone_size: -; j_call: TRBJ1-1; d_call: -
cdr3_nt: TGTGCCAGCAGCCCCCGCAGTCGTGCCCACGAGCAGTACTTC; cdr3_aa: CASSPRSRAHEQYF; v_call: TRBV27; clone_size: -; j_call: TRBJ2-7; d_call: -
cdr3_nt: TGTGCCAGTCAGGGGGCGGATGAAAAACTGTTTTTT; cdr3_aa: CASQGADEKLFF; v_call: TRBV19; clone_size: -; j_call: TRBJ1-4; d_call: TRBD1
cdr3_nt: TGTGCCAGCAGCTCCGTCCGGGGGCATGCTTTCTTT; cdr3_aa: CASSSVRGHAFF; v_call: TRBV7-8; clone_size: few; j_call: TRBJ1-1; d_call: -
cdr3_nt: TGTGCCAGCAGCCAAGATGAGGCGAGGGCGAGTTCAGATACGCAGTATTTT; cdr3_aa: CASSQDEARASSDTQYF; v_call: TRBV3-1; clone_size: -; j_call: TRBJ2-3; d_call: -
cdr3_nt: TGCAGTGCTAGGGATAGCGGGGGGACCGGGGAGCTGTTTTTT; cdr3_aa: CSARDSGGTGELFF; v_call: TRBV20-1; clone_size: many; j_call: TRBJ2-2; d_call: TRBD2
cdr3_nt: TGTGCCACCGGGATGAGCGGGGGGGCGAATGAGCAGTTCTTC; cdr3_aa: CATGMSGGANEQFF; v_call: TRBV10-3; clone_size: many; j_call: TRBJ2-1; d_call: TRBD2
cdr3_nt: TGTGCCAGCAGCGATGGGCCCAGCGGGGGCCCTACAGATACGCAGTATTTT; cdr3_aa: CASSDGPSGGPTDTQYF; v_call: TRBV9; clone_size: -; j_call: TRBJ2-3; d_call: TRBD2
cdr3_nt: TGTGCCGGCCGGGACAGGGTTAATTCACCCCTCCACTTT; cdr3_aa: CAGRDRVNSPLHF; v_call: TRBV30; clone_size: many; j_call: TRBJ1-6; d_call: TRBD1
cdr3_nt: TGTGCCAGCAGCCAAGTTAGGGGCTACAATGAGCAGTTCTTC; cdr3_aa: CASSQVRGYNEQFF; v_call: TRBV14; clone_size: -; j_call: TRBJ2-1; d_call: -
cdr3_nt: TGCAGCGGCGGACAGGGGCGGATAGATACGCAGTATTTT; cdr3_aa: CSGGQGRIDTQYF; v_call: TRBV29-1; clone_size: many; j_call: TRBJ2-3; d_call: TRBD1